This TCR beta chain was observed in a study of CD8 T cells in Susac syndrome (dated by TCRdb to between 2018 and 2020). About the study as a whole: The study used repertoire sequencing to test whether antigen drove CD8+ T cell activation and differentiation in Susac syndrome. The study compared CD8+ T cell repertoire clonality among 12 healthy donors, some 14 Susac syndrome patients and some 16 multiple sclerosis patients.

What the work shows at the level of the full study, not this receptor alone: The TCR sequencing and HLA analysis was acknowledged to have included a relatively small number of individuals.

RNA was extracted with the RNeasy kit and roughly 0.45 to 1 ug was reverse transcribed using random hexamers. TCR beta CDR3 regions were amplified with the immunoSEQ multiplex PCR assay covering 54 Vbeta and 13 Jbeta segments. Bias from PCR amplification was corrected by using a synthetic template baseline for primer optimization and for computational correction. The authors' pipeline ran thus. Reads were annotated to V, D and J genes per IMGT and analyzed with immunoSEQ Analyzer, keeping only productive sequences. To calculate clonality, Shannon entropy was normalized by log2 of the number of productive unique sequences and then subtracted from one. For each patient and control, public and private clones were evaluated among the 100 most prevalent clones. Susac-specific clones were defined as absent from healthy and MS cohorts, about 1,000 published viral clones and other ImmuneACCESS disease sequences. The public reads were reanalyzed by TCRdb: fastp trimming at Q25, MiXCR alignment, in-frame beta chains only. Every CDR3 protein is listed once, alongside the most common genes and DNA of its rows. TCRdb's processing, not the authors' own work, is the source of the V and J calls. For this sample the table gives 400,000 to 550,000 distinct CDR3 sequences, of which around 83% were detected only once. The leading ten clones occupy approximately 0.12% of the sample.

V is cut back by 7 bases and J by 3 bases, with 9 bases in the junction unmatched. Its CDR3 holds 15 amino acids, cysteine through phenylalanine. Kept here is only the CDR3 DNA, which spans 45 bases and is read in frame from base 1. Peripheral blood CD8+ and CD4+ T cells from healthy donors, Susac syndrome patients and multiple sclerosis patients were profiled by high-throughput TCR beta sequencing. Treatment-naive patients with stable or active relapsing-remitting disease fulfilling revised McDonald criteria were used as multiple sclerosis controls. Bulk CD8+ and CD4+ T cells were purified by magnetic negative isolation, whereas CD8+ TEMRA cells were enriched by FACS. Blood was collected in EDTA tubes and processed within 24 hours, with PBMCs isolated through density gradient centrifugation. PBMCs intended for TCR sequencing were cryopreserved in liquid nitrogen and thawed later in a water bath at 37 degrees C. A purity of at least 90% was achieved for sorted or isolated CD4+, CD8+ and CD8+ TEMRA cells.

On this clonotype itself: No antigen is known for it. Base qualities are not at hand, and no much larger clone is one base apart.

The V gene is TRBV12-3 or TRBV12-4 and the J gene is TRBJ1-1; 9 central bases correspond to TRBD1. Sequenced: CD8+ T cells from PBMCs. The sequence was obtained from a human donor with multiple sclerosis. The CDR3 protein sequence reads: CASTITGGRYTEAFF. The DNA sequence is given as TGTGCCAGCACCATCACAGGGGGCCGGTACACTGAAGCTTTCTTT.